This T cell receptor (beta chain) was documented in a study of cytomegalovirus exposure and HLA in healthy donors. CDR3 length equals 15 residues. A multiplex PCR was run with 60 Vbeta primers and 13 Jbeta primers. Assay used: immunoSEQ multiplex PCR; TCRdb lists only in-frame clones, some missing. The sample shows 180,000 or so clones, roughly four fifths of them seen only once. The chain joins TRBV21-1 to TRBJ2-1; TRBD2 is the table's D call, not checked against the DNA. TRBV21-1 is designated a pseudogene. The receptor comes from a male donor in good health and CMV-seronegative. The material sequenced was PBMCs. The CDR3 loop reads CASRSVGGTYNEQFF. The CDR3 region has the DNA TGTGCCAGCCGGTCGGTGGGAGGTACCTACAATGAGCAGTTCTTC.